Listed below are T cell receptor beta chains from one sample, sequenced in a study of T cells after posttransplantation cyclophosphamide. TCRdb's table, derived via immunoSEQ multiplex PCR, lists solely in-frame clones and lacks some. The sample includes roughly 23,000 clones, approximately 87% of them seen just once. The sample in question was PBMCs, obtained after allogeneic stem cell transplant with posttransplant cyclophosphamide. The receptors originated from a female patient younger than 45 who received an allogeneic stem cell transplant from an unrelated donor, was CMV-positive, and had no GVHD. The graft donor may account for some of the T cells. Both conserved end residues are part of each CDR3. A D gene is named only where the DNA matches it firmly. Expanded clones get a size class; other rows say once, few or many, or leave the size out.

d_call	j_call	clone_size	v_call	cdr3_aa	cdr3_nt
.	TRBJ2-3	.	TRBV6-6	CASSYSVGADTQYF	TGTGCCAGCAGTTACTCCGTGGGCGCAGATACGCAGTATTTT
.	TRBJ1-2	.	TRBV9	CASSAQYEGVGYGYTF	TGTGCCAGCAGCGCACAGTACGAAGGGGTTGGCTATGGCTACACCTTC
.	TRBJ1-5	.	TRBV6-6	CASSPPRDKRNQPQHF	TGTGCCAGCAGTCCGCCCCGGGACAAAAGGAATCAGCCCCAGCATTTT
.	TRBJ2-1	.	TRBV11-2	CASSLFRVDGEQFF	TGTGCCAGCAGCTTATTCAGGGTGGATGGTGAGCAGTTCTTC
TRBD1	TRBJ1-2	large	TRBV6-5	CASRPGQGWGYTF	TGTGCCAGCAGACCGGGACAGGGTTGGGGCTACACCTTC
.	TRBJ2-1	.	TRBV7-3	CASSLSNRVWDNEQFF	TGTGCCAGCAGCTTATCTAACAGGGTATGGGACAATGAGCAGTTCTTC
TRBD1	TRBJ2-7	.	TRBV30	CAWSVIGQGDSSYEQYF	TGTGCCTGGAGTGTAATCGGCCAGGGGGACAGCTCCTACGAGCAGTACTTC
.	TRBJ1-4	.	TRBV19	CASNWGRDEKLFF	TGTGCCAGTAACTGGGGGCGGGATGAAAAACTGTTTTTT
.	TRBJ2-3	.	TRBV5-1	CASSLSGEADTQYF	TGCGCCAGCAGCTTGAGTGGGGAGGCAGATACGCAGTATTTT
TRBD1	TRBJ1-4	.	TRBV18	CASSPPWNRGDEKLFF	TGTGCCAGCTCACCACCGTGGAACAGGGGAGACGAAAAACTGTTTTTT
.	TRBJ1-4	few	TRBV28	CASSTGLNNEKLFF	TGTGCCAGCAGTACTGGACTGAATAATGAAAAACTGTTTTTT
TRBD1	TRBJ1-2	.	TRBV7-2	CAAYRGRAPEGYTF	TGTGCCGCCTACAGGGGGCGGGCTCCAGAGGGCTACACCTTC
TRBD2	TRBJ2-3	.	TRBV28	CASSFGGARTDTQYF	TGTGCCAGCAGTTTCGGGGGGGCCCGCACAGATACGCAGTATTTT
TRBD1	TRBJ2-7	.	TRBV9	CASSAGTEPYEQYF	TGTGCCAGCAGCGCGGGGACAGAGCCCTACGAGCAGTACTTC
.	TRBJ1-6	.	TRBV7-9	CASRSGLDRGSPLHF	TGTGCCAGCAGGTCCGGGCTTGACAGAGGCTCACCCCTCCACTTT
.	TRBJ2-7	.	TRBV19	CASSHRDAEQYF	TGTGCCAGTAGTCACAGGGATGCCGAGCAGTACTTC
TRBD1	TRBJ1-1	.	TRBV19	CASSIDLRGPGQGTTEAFF	TGTGCCAGTAGTATAGATCTGCGTGGCCCTGGACAGGGTACCACTGAAGCTTTCTTT
.	TRBJ1-3	few	TRBV6-5	CASSQGPGNTIYF	TGTGCCAGCAGTCAGGGCCCTGGAAACACCATATATTTT
.	TRBJ1-4	few	TRBV27	CASSGDKNAFKLFF	TGTGCCAGCAGTGGGGACAAGAATGCTTTCAAACTGTTTTTT
.	TRBJ1-5	few	TRBV10-2	CASSPTVSNQPQHF	TGCGCCAGCAGTCCGACAGTAAGCAATCAGCCCCAGCATTTT
.	TRBJ1-3	.	TRBV9	CASSPGTKTGNTIYF	TGTGCCAGCAGTCCCGGGACAAAGACTGGAAACACCATATATTTT
.	TRBJ2-7	.	TRBV7-9	CASSTDSHYEQYF	TGTGCCAGCAGCACCGACAGTCACTACGAGCAGTACTTC
.	TRBJ1-4	.	TRBV14	CASSQTGSTNEKLFF	TGTGCCAGCAGTCAAACAGGGTCAACTAATGAAAAACTGTTTTTT
TRBD1	TRBJ1-2	.	TRBV27	CASSPGQNYGYTF	TGTGCCAGCAGCCCGGGACAGAACTATGGCTACACCTTC
TRBD2	TRBJ2-1	.	TRBV10-3	CAISLGLAGGRSYNEQFF	TGTGCCATCAGCCTGGGACTAGCGGGGGGCCGCTCCTACAATGAGCAGTTCTTC
.	TRBJ1-4	few	TRBV5-1	CASSPRTGTTNEKLFF	TGCGCCAGCAGCCCACGGACGGGGACAACTAATGAAAAACTGTTTTTT
.	TRBJ1-3	.	TRBV9	CASSADPGYPGNTIYF	TGTGCCAGCAGCGCGGATCCAGGGTATCCTGGAAACACCATATATTTT
.	TRBJ1-2	.	TRBV11-2	CASSFSQGGVDTF	TGTGCCAGCAGCTTCTCACAAGGGGGGGTAGACACCTTC
TRBD1	TRBJ1-2	few	TRBV2	CATGTANYGYTF	TGTGCCACCGGGACAGCAAACTATGGCTACACCTTC
TRBD1	TRBJ2-7	.	TRBV18	CASSPSRDRAYEQYF	TGTGCCAGCTCACCAAGCCGGGACAGGGCCTACGAGCAGTACTTC
TRBD1	TRBJ2-4	once	TRBV9	CASSVDPRQGVKNIQYF	TGTGCCAGCAGCGTAGACCCCCGACAGGGTGTCAAAAACATTCAGTACTTC
.	TRBJ2-7	once	TRBV21-1	CATLRGEGSNLYEQYF	TGTGCCACCCTCCGGGGGGAAGGGTCGAATCTCTACGAGCAGTACTTC
.	TRBJ1-4	few	TRBV19	CASSLGVLVGEKLFF	TGTGCCAGTAGCTTAGGGGTTCTGGTTGGAGAAAAACTGTTTTTT
.	TRBJ2-1	.	TRBV7-9	CASSSDNEQFF	TGTGCCAGCAGCTCGGACAATGAGCAGTTCTTC
.	TRBJ2-7	.	TRBV7-8	CASSTQGSYEQYF	TGTGCCAGCAGCACACAGGGCTCCTACGAGCAGTACTTC
TRBD1	TRBJ1-2	.	TRBV7-6	CASSLGTDYGYTF	TGTGCCAGCAGCCTCGGGACAGACTATGGCTACACCTTC
.	TRBJ1-5	.	TRBV10-3	CAISESWEQPQHF	TGTGCCATCAGTGAGTCATGGGAGCAGCCCCAGCATTTT